Detailed here is one T cell receptor beta chain. Antigen unknown. The data originate from a study of CD4 T cells in relation to SARS-CoV-2 and coronaviruses. This CDR3 is built from 13 residues. After removal of 4 bases from V and 5 bases from J, the junction contained 2 bases not matched to a gene. Germline CDR1 LGHDT, CDR2 YNNKEL (reference sequence). Libraries were prepared by immunoSEQ multiplex PCR; TCRdb keeps only in-frame clonotypes and omits some of them. The sample holds about 70,000 clones, around 87% seen once. Study-wide results and caveats: Compared with monoreactive clones, crossreactive clones showed significantly weaker SARS-CoV-2 expansion.

Before the COVID-19 pandemic, during about 2010-2018, CD4+ T cells were taken from unexposed donors. This TCR derives from a human donor in good health. Sequencing was carried out using memory CD4+ T cells from PBMCs. The V and J genes are TRBV3-1 (or the pseudogene TRBV3-2) and TRBJ1-1; TRBD1 aligns across 9 bases. The CDR3 region is CASSRQGGTEAFF. The CDR3 coding sequence is TGTGCCAGCAGCCGACAGGGGGGGACTGAAGCTTTCTTT.